In its sample, the clone carrying this TCR beta chain was seen many times. The data originate from a study of T cells after yellow fever vaccination. V was cut by 6 bases and J by 7 bases, with 13 bases left in between. CDR1 is MNHNY, CDR2 SVGAGI, per germline (reference sequence). The CDR3 is 13 residues long. Via MiXCR, TCRdb re-called the 5' RACE reads, giving one row per CDR3 protein. The table has around 100,000 distinct CDR3 sequences, 7.5% to 9.5% seen once. The rearrangement uses TRBV6-6 and TRBJ2-1; D is possibly TRBD2 (5 bases). The source was CD8+ T cells sorted from PBMCs, collected 45 days after the yellow fever booster vaccination. The source of this sequence is a man aged 25 to 40 who received the YFV17D yellow fever vaccine. CDR3 sequence reads: CASSPTRANEQFF. The CDR3 nucleotides are TGTGCCAGCAGCCCGACGAGGGCTAATGAGCAGTTCTTC.